Following are 18 T cell receptor beta chains from one sample sequenced in a study of T-cell reconstitution after alpha-beta-depleted transplantation in children. The TCRbeta library incorporated unique molecular identifiers. TCRdb reprocessed the PCR reads with MiXCR, giving one entry per CDR3 protein. Here the sample spans approximately 980,000 distinct CDR3 sequences, less than 30% being singletons. The material was PBMCs, mostly from graft donor cells, obtained 360 days after TCRalphabeta/CD19-depleted stem cell transplant. These receptors originate from a boy in the first two years of life who had a stem cell transplant for SCID, so the T cells may come from the graft donor.

This chain links TRBV6-1 with TRBJ1-2, with D perhaps TRBD1 (6 bases). The V gene lost 6 bases and the J gene lost 7 bases, with 15 bases spanning the gap. Germline CDR1 and CDR2: MNHNS and SASEGT. The CDR3 consists of 13 residues. This CDR3 is CASSPTWGRGYTF. The DNA of the CDR3 is TGTGCCAGCAGCCCCACTTGGGGGCGTGGCTACACCTTC.

This sequence joins TRBV5-6 and TRBJ2-7; 9 bases agree with TRBD2. This CDR3 has 14 residues. CDR1 is SGHDT, CDR2 YYEEEE, per germline. The junction had 1 base not matched to a gene; V was cut back by 0 bases and J by 3 bases. In nucleotides, the CDR3 is TGTGCCAGCAGCTTGGGACTAGCGGACTACGAGCAGTACTTC. Translated: CASSLGLADYEQYF.

V and J are TRBV18 and TRBJ2-2; no clear D gene. CDR3 length: 11 residues. V lost 1 base, J lost 10 bases, and 4 bases lay in between. Germline CDR1 reads KGHSH; CDR2 reads LQKENI. CDR3 sequence reads: CASSPREELFF. Written as DNA, the CDR3 is TGTGCCAGCTCACCACGAGAGGAGCTGTTTTTT.

This clonotype was detected only a few times. The chain employs TRBV12-3 or TRBV12-4 and TRBJ2-3, with D tentatively TRBD1 (6 bases). The CDR3 has 14 residues. The ends were cut back, 5 bases at V and 4 bases at J, with 13 bases in the middle. Written as DNA, the CDR3 is TGTGCCAGCAGTCAACTGGACAGAGCAGATACGCAGTATTTT. This encodes CASSQLDRADTQYF.

The rearrangement joins TRBV6-5 to TRBJ1-1; 7 nucleotides match TRBD1. CDR3 length: 15 residues. Germline trimming cut 2 bases from V and 4 bases from J; bases unmatched to any gene: 7. Per the germline V gene, CDR1 is MNHEY and CDR2 is SVGAGI. In DNA, the CDR3 is TGTGCCAGCAGTTACGACAGGGTTTTGGCCACTGAAGCTTTCTTT. Amino acids: CASSYDRVLATEAFF.

This clonotype was seen a few times. The chain combines TRBV12-3 or TRBV12-4 with TRBJ2-7; 9 nucleotides agree with TRBD1. Trimming at V came to 6 bases and at J to 2 bases, leaving 8 bases not matched to a gene. The CDR3 spans 15 residues. The CDR3 reads CASSQTGTGPYEQYF. In DNA form, the CDR3 reads TGTGCCAGCAGCCAGACCGGGACAGGGCCCTACGAGCAGTACTTC.

The chain links TRBV5-1 to TRBJ2-7; TRBD1 matches 8 bases. Germline-derived CDR1 and CDR2 are SGHRS and YFSETQ. The CDR3 extends over 14 amino acids. With V trimmed by 2 bases and J by 4 bases, 5 bases remained unmatched. CDR3 loop: CASSFWTGSYEQYV. In DNA, the CDR3 is TGCGCCAGCAGCTTCTGGACAGGGTCTTACGAGCAGTACGTC.

This clonotype was seen repeatedly, ten times or more. This rearrangement joins TRBV10-3 to TRBJ2-3; perhaps TRBD2 as D (7 bases). Deletions cut 2 bases from V and 2 bases from J, with 11 bases between. The CDR3 runs 15 residues. Germline V gene data show CDR1 as ENHRY and CDR2 as SYGVKD. CDR3 bases: TGTGCCATCAGTGAGGGCGGGGGCCTCACAGATACGCAGTATTTT. It is translated as CAISEGGGLTDTQYF.

This clonotype has ten or more counts. This chain uses TRBV15 with TRBJ1-3; 7 positions match TRBD1. The germline V gene encodes CDR1 LNHNV and CDR2 YYDKDF (reference sequence). J was trimmed by 0 bases and V by 5 bases; bases with no gene match: 7. This CDR3 has 16 residues. The CDR3 loop is CATSERGQSSGNTIYF. The DNA for the CDR3 is TGTGCCACCAGCGAAAGGGGACAGAGCTCTGGAAACACCATATATTTT.

The rearrangement uses TRBV18 and TRBJ2-3; D unresolved. The V end lost 3 bases, the J end lost 4 bases, and 11 bases lay between the germline ends. This CDR3 contains 14 residues. CDR1 is KGHSH and CDR2 is LQKENI in the germline V gene. CDR3 sequence reads: CASSPLERPDTQYF. The CDR3 DNA reads as TGTGCCAGCTCACCTCTCGAGCGCCCAGATACGCAGTATTTT. Full variable domain (rest looked up from reference TRBV18 and TRBJ2-3): NAGVMQNPRHLVRRRGQEARLRCSPMKGHSHVYWYRQLPEEGLKFMVYLQKENIIDESGMPKERFSAEFPKEGPSILRIQQVVRGDSAAYFCASSPLERPDTQYFGPGTRLTVL.

V usage is TRBV9 and J usage is TRBJ2-1; D gene ambiguous. Germline assignment: CDR1 SGDLS and CDR2 YYNGEE. The CDR3 is 13 amino acids. V dropped 2 bases and J dropped 3 bases, with 6 bases sitting between them. The CDR3 loop is CASSVADYNEQFF. In DNA, the CDR3 is TGTGCCAGCAGCGTCGCGGACTACAATGAGCAGTTCTTC. Combining the CDR3 with reference TRBV9 and TRBJ2-1 gives the whole variable domain DSGVTQTPKHLITATGQRVTLRCSPRSGDLSVYWYQQSLDQGLQFLIQYYNGEERAKGNILERFSAQQFPDLHSELNLSSLELGDSALYFCASSVADYNEQFFGPGTRLTVL.

V gene TRBV3-1 combines with J gene TRBJ2-3; D call uncertain. The V end was cut by 5 bases, the J end by 7 bases, with 13 bases between. CDR1 and CDR2 from the germline V gene are LGHDT and YNNKEL (reference sequence). The CDR3 is made up of 13 amino acids. The chain's CDR3 is CASSGPPWNTQYF. The CDR3 DNA is TGTGCCAGCAGCGGCCCCCCCTGGAATACGCAGTATTTT.

The sample holds a few counts of this clonotype. The CDR3 DNA follows: TGTGCCAGCAGCCGGGACAGGGGGCTTGGAAACACCATATATTTT. It specifies CASSRDRGLGNTIYF. V is TRBV11-2 and J is TRBJ1-3, with TRBD1 identical over 12 bases. From germline, CDR1 is SGHAT and CDR2 FQNNGV. The V and J ends lost 5 bases and 3 bases, in that order; junction bases with no gene match: 2. The CDR3 is 15 residues long.

This clonotype was counted at least ten times. The V and J genes are TRBV7-9 and TRBJ2-1, with 7 bases lining up with TRBD1. Germline V lookup: CDR1 SEHNR, CDR2 FQNEAQ (reference sequence). This CDR3 contains 16 residues. J lost 2 bases, V lost 0 bases, and 4 bases had no gene match. This CDR3 is CASSLAWDSTYNEQFF. DNA of the CDR3: TGTGCCAGCAGCTTAGCCTGGGACAGTACCTACAATGAGCAGTTCTTC.

The chain recombines TRBV24-1 with TRBJ2-2; no firm D call. V lost 4 bases and J lost 6, with 14 bases in between. Per germline, CDR1 KGHDR and CDR2 SFDVKD. This CDR3 comprises 15 residues. The CDR3 sequence is CATSDPVVLPGELFF. The CDR3, as DNA: TGTGCCACCAGTGACCCCGTGGTCCTCCCCGGGGAGCTGTTTTTT.

The chain recombines TRBV10-3 with TRBJ1-1; D gene unclear. This CDR3 contains 12 residues. V gave up 6 bases and J gave up 6 bases, with 11 bases separating them. Germline V lookup: CDR1 ENHRY, CDR2 SYGVKD. The chain's CDR3 is CAISTTWAEAFF. In nucleotides, the CDR3 is TGTGCCATCAGCACGACGTGGGCTGAAGCTTTCTTT.

V gene TRBV12-3 or TRBV12-4 combines with J gene TRBJ2-3, with 8 bases matching TRBD1. The CDR3 totals 15 residues. Trimming cost V 7 bases and J 8 bases; bases outside gene matches: 14. The CDR3 nucleotides are TGTGCCAGCATTCGATCGACAGGGGCCCCCGGTACGCAGTATTTT. As protein: CASIRSTGAPGTQYF.

This chain uses TRBV4-1 with TRBJ2-1, with D possibly being TRBD1 or TRBD2 (5 bases each). V lost 4 bases and J 5 bases, leaving 18 bases between the germline ends. CDR3 length: 16 residues. CDR1 is MGHRA and CDR2 is YSYEKL in the germline V gene. The CDR3 loop is CASSPLLVGPHNEQFF. DNA of the CDR3: TGCGCCAGCAGCCCCCTCCTAGTGGGACCCCACAATGAGCAGTTCTTC.